This T cell receptor (beta chain) emerged from a study of blood T cell repertoires in COVID-19. Study-level information: Sites in the United States, Italy and Spain provided acute and convalescent COVID-19 samples. The analysed material was cDNA or gDNA that came from T cells, B-cell-depleted T cells, or PBMCs.

With 7 bases removed from V and 4 bases from J, the gap between germline ends came to 14 bases. Germline V lookup: CDR1 LNHDA, CDR2 SQIVND (reference sequence). This CDR3 region has 13 residues. Original analysis: Scientists estimated how many nucleated cells there were by amplifying reference gene primers. The table came from immunoSEQ multiplex PCR; TCRdb's copy has only in-frame clones and leaves some out. V and J calls and clone size are as listed in that table; D and trimming were resolved from the DNA. The sample includes about 270,000 clones, about 91% of them seen just once. The sequence came from a man in his forties who had been exposed to COVID-19. The sample consisted of PBMCs or T cells enriched from blood (not recorded which). V gene TRBV19 combines with J gene TRBJ2-7; tentative D call: TRBD1 (6 bases). Written as DNA, the CDR3 is TGTGCCAGTAACAGGGACACCTCTTACGAGCAGTACTTC. Encoded protein: CASNRDTSYEQYF.